The 17 T cell receptor beta chains below all came from one sample that was sequenced in a study of blood T cell repertoires in COVID-19. TCRdb's table, derived via immunoSEQ multiplex PCR, lists solely in-frame clones and lacks some. Of around 310,000 clones in the sample, nearly 90% were seen once. The specimen sequenced was peripheral blood. The source is a woman in her 40s with COVID-19, enrolled during active disease.

The chain uses TRBV20-1 and TRBJ2-1; 8 bases map to TRBD2. Germline CDR1 and CDR2: DFQATT and SNEGSKA (reference sequence). J gave up 4 bases and V 3 bases, and 5 bases lay outside the gene matches. There are 14 residues in the CDR3. The CDR3 loop reads CSASLRGAYNEQFF. CDR3 sequence (DNA): TGCAGTGCTAGTCTGCGGGGGGCTTACAATGAGCAGTTCTTC.

The chain is built from TRBV27 and TRBJ1-1, with D maybe TRBD1 (5 bases). V was clipped by 6 bases and J by 11 bases, with 22 bases between them. CDR1 and CDR2 (germline): MNHEY, SMNVEV (reference sequence). This CDR3 has 14 residues. CDR3 sequence (DNA): TGTGCCAGCAGGCTTGACAGATACGCGGTTCTGGCTTTCTTT. Translation: CASRLDRYAVLAFF.

V and J are TRBV6-6 and TRBJ2-7; D gene ambiguous. CDR3 length: 15 amino acids. V lost 5 bases and J 3 bases, leaving 17 bases between the germline ends. Germline loops: CDR1 MNHNY, CDR2 SVGAGI (reference sequence). CDR3 in amino acids: CASSAGWATRYEQYF. CDR3 coding DNA: TGTGCCAGCAGTGCCGGTTGGGCAACACGCTACGAGCAGTACTTC.

This clone was detected only a few times. CDR3 residues: CATRTYQDPLYEQYF. Written as DNA, the CDR3 is TGTGCCACCCGGACTTACCAGGACCCCCTCTACGAGCAGTACTTC. J is TRBJ2-7 and V is TRBV2; a possible D gene is TRBD2 (5 bases). V was clipped by 10 bases and J by 3 bases, with 22 bases between them. CDR1 and CDR2 from the germline V gene are SNHLY and FYNNEI. The CDR3 spans 15 residues.

CDR3 sequence: CATSDPRGVRETQYF. CDR3 nucleotide sequence: TGTGCCACCAGTGATCCCCGCGGGGTGCGGGAGACCCAGTACTTC. The rearrangement joins TRBV24-1 to TRBJ2-5; a possible D gene is TRBD2 (6 bases). The CDR3 spans 15 residues. V lost 3 bases to trimming and J lost 5 bases, with 15 bases between them. CDR1 KGHDR and CDR2 SFDVKD come from the germline V gene.

V and J are TRBV7-2 and TRBJ2-1, with 14 bases aligning to TRBD2. Germline lookup yields CDR1 SGHTA and CDR2 FQGNSA. The CDR3 runs to 15 residues. The J segment lost 7 bases and the V segment lost 5 bases, leaving 4 bases of the junction unmatched. CDR3 amino acids: CASSPTSGRENEQFF. As DNA, the CDR3 is TGTGCCAGCAGCCCGACTAGCGGGAGGGAAAATGAGCAGTTCTTC.

J is TRBJ2-7 and V is TRBV28; 9 bases map to TRBD1. CDR3 length: 15 residues. The V gene end was trimmed by 5 bases and the J gene end by 4 bases; junction bases not matched to a gene: 9. Germline V gives CDR1 MDHEN, CDR2 SYDVKM. Written as DNA, the CDR3 is TGTGCCAGCAGTCATCCGGGACAGGGCCTATACGAGCAGTACTTC. This sequence encodes CASSHPGQGLYEQYF.

The chain is built from TRBV30 and TRBJ1-5; tentative D call: TRBD1 (6 bases). The CDR3 has 13 residues. Germline V CDR1 and CDR2: GTSNPN, SVGIG (reference sequence). Deletions cut 5 bases from V and 4 bases from J, with 12 bases between. CDR3 coding DNA: TGTGCCTGGGCCGGGACAAATAATCAGCCCCAGCATTTT. Protein sequence: CAWAGTNNQPQHF.

The CDR3 DNA follows: TGTGCCAGCAGCCCGCCCCACGGGACAGTTTACAATGAGCAGTTCTTC. As protein: CASSPPHGTVYNEQFF. The V gene is TRBV13, the J gene TRBJ2-1; 7 bases fit TRBD1. This CDR3 region has 16 residues. CDR1 is PRHDT, CDR2 FYEKMQ, per germline (reference sequence). V shed 5 bases, J shed 4 bases, and the junction held 11 bases outside the gene matches. The full variable domain, its missing parts supplied by reference TRBV13 and TRBJ2-1, is AAGVIQSPRHLIKEKRETATLKCYPIPRHDTVYWYQQGPGQDPQFLISFYEKMQSDKGSIPDRFSAQQFSDYHSELNMSSLELGDSALYFCASSPPHGTVYNEQFFGPGTRLTVL.

V is TRBV18 and J is TRBJ1-1; TRBD1 might be the D (6 bases). From germline, CDR1 is KGHSH and CDR2 LQKENI. The ends were cut back, 3 bases at V and 0 bases at J, with 14 bases in the middle. This CDR3 region has 16 residues. CDR3 bases: TGTGCCAGCTCACCTACAGGGCTGGTTATGAACACTGAAGCTTTCTTT. Translation gives CASSPTGLVMNTEAFF.

This clone has a handful of counts. This sequence joins TRBV5-1 and TRBJ1-2, with 7 bases identical to TRBD1. In germline, CDR1 is SGHRS, CDR2 YFSETQ. The CDR3 is 14 amino acids. Trimming cost V 4 bases and J 5 bases; bases outside gene matches: 8. The CDR3 reads CASSPGTEPYGYTF. The CDR3, as DNA: TGCGCCAGCAGCCCCGGGACAGAACCTTATGGCTACACCTTC.

This clone was detected only once. The chain carries TRBV29-1 and TRBJ1-2, with a possible D match to TRBD1 (6 bases). V lost 4 bases to trimming and J lost 6 bases, with 21 bases between them. Per germline, CDR1 SQVTM and CDR2 ANQGSEA. This CDR3 has 15 residues. Here the CDR3 reads CSVAGKIQGLDGYTF. As DNA, the CDR3 is TGCAGCGTTGCCGGAAAAATACAGGGTTTAGATGGCTACACCTTC.

The chain recombines TRBV18 with TRBJ1-3; 10 nucleotides line up with TRBD1. V lost 3 bases and J lost 7; bases outside the gene matches: 0. The germline V gene encodes CDR1 KGHSH and CDR2 LQKENI. The CDR3 extends over 13 amino acids. CDR3 bases: TGTGCCAGCTCACCGGGACAGGGGAACACCATATATTTT. As protein: CASSPGQGNTIYF.

J is TRBJ1-2 and V is TRBV29-1, with 7 bases that match TRBD1. The CDR3 has 13 amino acids. Trimming removed 4 bases from V and 5 bases from J; junction bases left unmatched: 7. Germline CDR1 and CDR2: SQVTM and ANQGSEA. CDR3 residues: CSVATGTDYGYTF. The CDR3 DNA reads TGCAGCGTTGCGACCGGGACAGATTATGGCTACACCTTC.

This chain uses TRBV30 with TRBJ1-4; 8 bases agree with TRBD1. This CDR3 has 12 residues. V shed 6 bases and J 7 bases; nucleotides not matched to a gene: 4. Germline CDR1 GTSNPN, CDR2 SVGIG (reference sequence). The CDR3 loop is CACRQGAEKLFF. CDR3 nucleotide sequence: TGTGCCTGTCGCCAGGGGGCTGAAAAACTGTTTTTT.

This clone has a single count. The gene calls are TRBV2 and TRBJ2-3; D is unresolved. This CDR3 comprises 15 residues. The germline gives CDR1 SNHLY, CDR2 FYNNEI. V was clipped by 0 bases and J by 8 bases, with 15 bases between them. The DNA of the CDR3 is TGTGCCAGCAGTGAAGCCCCACCAGCGAGAGGTACGCAGTATTTT. Translation gives CASSEAPPARGTQYF.

In this sample, this clone turned up a few times. This chain links TRBV6-2 or TRBV6-3 with TRBJ1-6, with D maybe TRBD1 (6 bases). Looked up from germline, CDR1 is MNHEY and CDR2 is SVGEGT. The CDR3 loop spans 15 amino acids. Trimming cost V 4 bases and J 7 bases, with 14 bases left between them. CDR3 residues: CASSSFGTMNSPLHF. CDR3 bases: TGTGCCAGCAGTTCCTTTGGGACAATGAATTCACCCCTCCACTTT.